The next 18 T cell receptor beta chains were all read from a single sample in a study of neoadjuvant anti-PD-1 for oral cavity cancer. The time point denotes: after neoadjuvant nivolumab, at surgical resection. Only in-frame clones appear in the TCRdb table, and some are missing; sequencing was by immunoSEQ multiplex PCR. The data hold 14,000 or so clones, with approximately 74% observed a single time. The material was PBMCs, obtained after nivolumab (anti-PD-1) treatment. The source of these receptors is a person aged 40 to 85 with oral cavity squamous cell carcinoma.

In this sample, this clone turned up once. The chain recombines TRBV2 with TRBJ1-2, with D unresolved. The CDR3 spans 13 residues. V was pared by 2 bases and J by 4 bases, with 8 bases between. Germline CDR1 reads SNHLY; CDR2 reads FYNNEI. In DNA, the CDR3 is TGTGCCAGCAGTGAAAGAGGCTCCTATGGCTACACCTTC. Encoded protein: CASSERGSYGYTF.

The CDR3 DNA sequence: TGCGCCAGCTGGCGGGGACAGAGCACAGATACGCAGTATTTT. Protein: CASWRGQSTDTQYF. The chain uses TRBV10-2 and TRBJ2-3, with a weak D call TRBD1 (7 bases). Germline values: CDR1 WSHSY, CDR2 SAAADI. The V and J ends lost 8 bases and 0 bases respectively, with 12 bases between them. The CDR3 spans 14 residues.

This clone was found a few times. CDR3 in DNA: TGTGCCAGCAGTTCGGGACAGGGCAACACCGGGGAGCTGTTTTTT. This encodes CASSSGQGNTGELFF. The J gene is TRBJ2-2, the V gene TRBV27; 9 bases are a match to TRBD1. Trimming removed 4 bases from V and 2 bases from J; junction bases left unmatched: 2. Germline CDR1 and CDR2: MNHEY and SMNVEV (reference sequence). CDR3 length: 15 residues.

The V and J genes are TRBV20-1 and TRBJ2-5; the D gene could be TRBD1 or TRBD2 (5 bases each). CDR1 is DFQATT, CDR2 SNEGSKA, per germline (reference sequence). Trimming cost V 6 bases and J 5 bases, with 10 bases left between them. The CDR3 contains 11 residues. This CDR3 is CSADRGETQYF. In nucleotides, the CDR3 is TGCAGTGCCGACAGAGGGGAGACCCAGTACTTC.

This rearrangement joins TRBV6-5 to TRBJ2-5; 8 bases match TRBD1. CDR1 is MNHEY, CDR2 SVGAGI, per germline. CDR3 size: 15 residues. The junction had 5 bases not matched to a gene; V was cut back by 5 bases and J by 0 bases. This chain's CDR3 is CASSPRTGYQETQYF. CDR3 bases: TGTGCCAGCAGTCCTAGGACAGGGTACCAAGAGACCCAGTACTTC.

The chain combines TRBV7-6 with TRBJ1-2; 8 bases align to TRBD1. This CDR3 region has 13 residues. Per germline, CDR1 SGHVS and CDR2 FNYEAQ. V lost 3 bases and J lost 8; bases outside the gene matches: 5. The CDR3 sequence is CASSLDRAEGYTF. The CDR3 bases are TGTGCCAGCAGCTTGGACAGGGCAGAGGGCTACACCTTC.

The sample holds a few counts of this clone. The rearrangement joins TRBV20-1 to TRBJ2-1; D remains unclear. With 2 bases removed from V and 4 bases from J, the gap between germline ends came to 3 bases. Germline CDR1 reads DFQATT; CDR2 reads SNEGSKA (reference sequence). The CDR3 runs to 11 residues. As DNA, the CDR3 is TGCAGTGCTAGACAGTACAATGAGCAGTTCTTC. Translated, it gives CSARQYNEQFF.

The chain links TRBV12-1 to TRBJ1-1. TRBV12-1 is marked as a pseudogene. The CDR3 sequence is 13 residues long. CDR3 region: CASSPYMNTEAFF. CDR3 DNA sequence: TGTGCCAGCAGCCCATATATGAACACTGAAGCTTTCTTT.

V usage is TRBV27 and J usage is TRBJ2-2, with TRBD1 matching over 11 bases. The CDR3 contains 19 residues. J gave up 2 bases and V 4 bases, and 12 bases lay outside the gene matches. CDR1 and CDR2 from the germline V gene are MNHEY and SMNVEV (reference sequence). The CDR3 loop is CASSYWTGGPRTNTGELFF. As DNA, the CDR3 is TGTGCCAGCAGTTATTGGACAGGGGGCCCTCGAACTAACACCGGGGAGCTGTTTTTT.

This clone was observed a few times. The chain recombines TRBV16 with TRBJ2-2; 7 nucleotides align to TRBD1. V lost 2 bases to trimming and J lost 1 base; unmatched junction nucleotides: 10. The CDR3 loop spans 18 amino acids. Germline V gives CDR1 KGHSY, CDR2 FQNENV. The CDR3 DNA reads TGTGCCAGCAGCCAAGACGCCTTGGGACAGCTGAACACCGGGGAGCTGTTTTTT. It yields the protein CASSQDALGQLNTGELFF.

This chain's CDR3 is CASSLLAGSSYEQYF. CDR3 nucleotides: TGTGCCAGCAGCTTATTAGCGGGTTCATCCTACGAGCAGTACTTC. V is TRBV7-9 and J is TRBJ2-7; 7 bases align to TRBD2. The CDR3 loop spans 15 amino acids. From germline, CDR1 is SEHNR and CDR2 FQNEAQ (reference sequence). The junction had 5 bases not matched to a gene; V was cut back by 2 bases and J by 1 base.

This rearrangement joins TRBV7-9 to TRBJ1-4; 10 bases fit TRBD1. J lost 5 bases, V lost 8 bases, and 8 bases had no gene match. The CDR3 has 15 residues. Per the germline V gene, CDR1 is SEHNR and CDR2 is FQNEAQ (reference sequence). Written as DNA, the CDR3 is TGTGCCAGCGGGAGTAAGGGACAGGGGAATGAAAAACTGTTTTTT. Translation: CASGSKGQGNEKLFF.

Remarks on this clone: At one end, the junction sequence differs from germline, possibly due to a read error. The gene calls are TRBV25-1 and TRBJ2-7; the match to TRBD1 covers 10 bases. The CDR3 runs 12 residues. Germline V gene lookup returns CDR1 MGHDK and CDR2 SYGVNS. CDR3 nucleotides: TGTGCCAGCAGTGACTTGAGGGGACAGGGGCACTTC. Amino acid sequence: CASSDLRGQGHF.

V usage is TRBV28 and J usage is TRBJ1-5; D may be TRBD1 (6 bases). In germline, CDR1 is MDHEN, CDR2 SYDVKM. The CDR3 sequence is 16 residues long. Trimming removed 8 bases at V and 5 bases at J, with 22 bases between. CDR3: CASQLSRGAAHQPQHF. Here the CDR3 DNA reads TGTGCCAGCCAATTGTCCCGGGGGGCTGCACATCAGCCCCAGCATTTT.

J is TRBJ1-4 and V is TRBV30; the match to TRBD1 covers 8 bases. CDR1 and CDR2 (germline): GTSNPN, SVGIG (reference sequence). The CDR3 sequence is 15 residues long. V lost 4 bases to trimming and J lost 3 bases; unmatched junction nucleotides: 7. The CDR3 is CAWKSGQGANEKLFF. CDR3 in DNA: TGTGCCTGGAAGTCAGGACAGGGCGCTAATGAAAAACTGTTTTTT.

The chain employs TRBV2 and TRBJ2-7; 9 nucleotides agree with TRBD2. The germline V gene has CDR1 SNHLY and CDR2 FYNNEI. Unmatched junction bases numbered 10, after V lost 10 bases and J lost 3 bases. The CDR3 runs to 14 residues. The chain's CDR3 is CATQGVAGDYEQYF. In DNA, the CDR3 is TGTGCCACCCAGGGGGTAGCGGGAGACTACGAGCAGTACTTC. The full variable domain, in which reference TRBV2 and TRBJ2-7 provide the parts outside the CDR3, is EPEVTQTPSHQVTQMGQEVILRCVPISNHLYFYWYRQILGQKVEFLVSFYNNEISEKSEIFDDQFSVERPDGSNFTLKIRSTKLEDSAMYFCATQGVAGDYEQYFGPGTRLTVT.

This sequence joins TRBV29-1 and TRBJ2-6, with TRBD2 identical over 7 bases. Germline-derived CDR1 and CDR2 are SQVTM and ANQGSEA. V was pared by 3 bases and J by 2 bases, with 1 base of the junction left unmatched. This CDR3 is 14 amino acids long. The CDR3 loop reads CSVDSGAGANVLTF. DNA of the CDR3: TGCAGCGTTGACAGCGGGGCTGGGGCCAACGTCCTGACTTTC.

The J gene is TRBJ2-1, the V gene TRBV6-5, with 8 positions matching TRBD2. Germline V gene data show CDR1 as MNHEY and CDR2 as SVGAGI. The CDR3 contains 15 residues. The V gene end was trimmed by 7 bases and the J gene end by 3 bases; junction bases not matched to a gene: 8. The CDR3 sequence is CASNPTSGLYNEQFF. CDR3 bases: TGTGCCAGCAATCCTACTAGCGGACTCTACAATGAGCAGTTCTTC.